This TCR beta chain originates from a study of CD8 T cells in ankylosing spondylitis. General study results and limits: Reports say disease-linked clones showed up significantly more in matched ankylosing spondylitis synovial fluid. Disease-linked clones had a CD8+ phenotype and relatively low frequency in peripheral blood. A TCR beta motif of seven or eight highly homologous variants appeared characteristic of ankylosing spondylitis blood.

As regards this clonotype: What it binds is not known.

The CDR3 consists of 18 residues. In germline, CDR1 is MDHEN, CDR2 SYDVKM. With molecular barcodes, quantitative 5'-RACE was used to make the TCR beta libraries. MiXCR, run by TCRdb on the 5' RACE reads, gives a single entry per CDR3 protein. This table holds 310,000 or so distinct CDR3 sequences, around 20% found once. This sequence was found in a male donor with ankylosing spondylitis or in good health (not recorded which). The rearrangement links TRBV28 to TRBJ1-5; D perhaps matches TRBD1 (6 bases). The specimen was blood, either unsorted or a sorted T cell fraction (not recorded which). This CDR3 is CVTSLWGGTKNSNQPQHF. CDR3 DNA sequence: TGTGTCACCTCACTATGGGGGGGGACAAAGAATAGCAATCAGCCCCAGCATTTT.